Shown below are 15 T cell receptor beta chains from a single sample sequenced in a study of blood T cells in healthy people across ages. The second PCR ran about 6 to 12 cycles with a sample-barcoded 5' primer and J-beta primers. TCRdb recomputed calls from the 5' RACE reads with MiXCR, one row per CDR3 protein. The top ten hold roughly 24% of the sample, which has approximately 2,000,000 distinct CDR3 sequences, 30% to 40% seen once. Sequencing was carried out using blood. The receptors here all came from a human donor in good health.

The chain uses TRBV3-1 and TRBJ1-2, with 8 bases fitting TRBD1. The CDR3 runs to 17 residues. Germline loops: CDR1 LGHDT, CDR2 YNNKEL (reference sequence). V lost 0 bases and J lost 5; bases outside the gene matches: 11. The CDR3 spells CASSQDSLGRGLYGYTF. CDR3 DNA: TGTGCCAGCAGCCAAGACTCATTGGGCAGGGGGCTGTATGGCTACACCTTC.

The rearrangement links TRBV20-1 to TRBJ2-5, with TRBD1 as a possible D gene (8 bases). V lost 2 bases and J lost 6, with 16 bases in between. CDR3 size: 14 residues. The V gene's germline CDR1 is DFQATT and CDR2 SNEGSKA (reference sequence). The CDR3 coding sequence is TGCAGTGCTAGATACAGGGGGGGGATGAAGACCCAGTACTTC. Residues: CSARYRGGMKTQYF.

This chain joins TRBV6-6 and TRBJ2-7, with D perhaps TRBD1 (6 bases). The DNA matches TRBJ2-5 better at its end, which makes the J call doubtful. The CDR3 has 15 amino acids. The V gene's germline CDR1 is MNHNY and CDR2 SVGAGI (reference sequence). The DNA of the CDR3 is TGTGCCAGCAGTAACCAGGGGTTGGAAGGAAAGACCCAGTACTTC. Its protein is CASSNQGLEGKTQYF.

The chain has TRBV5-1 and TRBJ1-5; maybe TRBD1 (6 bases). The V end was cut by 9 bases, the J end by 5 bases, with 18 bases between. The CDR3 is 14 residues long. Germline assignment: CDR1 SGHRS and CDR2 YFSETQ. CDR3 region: CATQYRDNDQPQHF. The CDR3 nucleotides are TGCGCCACCCAATACCGGGACAACGATCAGCCCCAGCATTTT.

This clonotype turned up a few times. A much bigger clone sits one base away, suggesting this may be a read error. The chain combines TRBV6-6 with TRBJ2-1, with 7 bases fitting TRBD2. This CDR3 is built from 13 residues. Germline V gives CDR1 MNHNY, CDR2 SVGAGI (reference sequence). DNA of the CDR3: TGTGCCAGCAGTCCCGGACTAGTTAATGAGCTGTTCTTC. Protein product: CASSPGLVNELFF.

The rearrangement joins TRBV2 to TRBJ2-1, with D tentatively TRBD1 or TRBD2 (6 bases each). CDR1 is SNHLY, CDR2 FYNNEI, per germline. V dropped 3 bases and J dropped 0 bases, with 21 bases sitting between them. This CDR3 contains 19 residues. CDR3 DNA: TGTGCCAGCAGTGATCCATCGGACCTAGGGGGGAGCTCCTACAATGAGCAGTTCTTC. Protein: CASSDPSDLGGSSYNEQFF.

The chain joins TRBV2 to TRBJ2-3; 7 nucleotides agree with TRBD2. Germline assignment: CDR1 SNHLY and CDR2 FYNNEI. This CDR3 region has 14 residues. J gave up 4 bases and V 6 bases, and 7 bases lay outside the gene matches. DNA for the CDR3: TGTGCCAGCAGCGGCTTGGGGGGGGCAGATACGCAGTATTTT. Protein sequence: CASSGLGGADTQYF.

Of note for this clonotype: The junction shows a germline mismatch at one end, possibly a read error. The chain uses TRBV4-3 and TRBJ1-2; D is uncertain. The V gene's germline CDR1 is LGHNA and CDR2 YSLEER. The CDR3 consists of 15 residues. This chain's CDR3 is CASGQESYTFYGYTF. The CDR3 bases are TGCGCCAGCGGCCAGGAGTCCTATACTTTCTATGGCTACACCTTC.

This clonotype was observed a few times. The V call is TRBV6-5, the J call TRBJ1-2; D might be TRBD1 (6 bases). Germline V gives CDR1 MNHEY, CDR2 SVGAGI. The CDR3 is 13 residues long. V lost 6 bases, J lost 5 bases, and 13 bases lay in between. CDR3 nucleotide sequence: TGTGCCAGCAGAACGGGGGGCGCATATGGCTACACCTTC. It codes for CASRTGGAYGYTF.

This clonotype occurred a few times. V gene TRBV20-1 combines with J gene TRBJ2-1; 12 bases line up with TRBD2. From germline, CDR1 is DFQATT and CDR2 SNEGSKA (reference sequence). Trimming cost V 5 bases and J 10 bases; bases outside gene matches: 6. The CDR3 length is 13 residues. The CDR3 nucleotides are TGCAGTGCTGGCCCTAGCGGGGGGGCCGAGCAGTTCTTC. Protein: CSAGPSGGAEQFF.

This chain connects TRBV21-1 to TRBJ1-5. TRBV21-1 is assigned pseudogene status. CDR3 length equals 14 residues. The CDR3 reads CASNKEGLGQPQHF. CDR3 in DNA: TGTGCCAGCAACAAGGAGGGGCTGGGTCAGCCCCAGCATTTT.

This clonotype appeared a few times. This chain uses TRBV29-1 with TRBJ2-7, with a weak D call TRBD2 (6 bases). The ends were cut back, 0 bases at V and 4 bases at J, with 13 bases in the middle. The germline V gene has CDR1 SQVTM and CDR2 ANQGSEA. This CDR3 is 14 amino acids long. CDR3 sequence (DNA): TGCAGCGTTGAAGATGGGGCAGGGACTTACGAGCAGTACTTC. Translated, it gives CSVEDGAGTYEQYF.

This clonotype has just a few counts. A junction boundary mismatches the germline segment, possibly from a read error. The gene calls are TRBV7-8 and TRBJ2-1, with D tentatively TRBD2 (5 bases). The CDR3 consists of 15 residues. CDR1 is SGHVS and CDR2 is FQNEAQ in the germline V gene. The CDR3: CAGSLLDSRGNEQFF. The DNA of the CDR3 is TGTGCCGGCAGCTTACTAGATTCAAGAGGGAATGAGCAGTTCTTC.

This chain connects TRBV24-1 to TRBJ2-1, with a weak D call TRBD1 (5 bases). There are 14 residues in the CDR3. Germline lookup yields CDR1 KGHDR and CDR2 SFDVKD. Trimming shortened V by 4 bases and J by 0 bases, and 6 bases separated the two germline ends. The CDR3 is CATSETGSYNEQFF. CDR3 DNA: TGTGCCACCAGTGAAACAGGCTCCTACAATGAGCAGTTCTTC.

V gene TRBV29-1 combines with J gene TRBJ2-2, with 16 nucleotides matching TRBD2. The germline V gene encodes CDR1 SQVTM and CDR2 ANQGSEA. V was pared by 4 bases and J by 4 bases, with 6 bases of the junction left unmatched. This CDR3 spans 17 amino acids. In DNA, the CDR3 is TGCAGCGTTGTAGGGACTAGCGGGGGGGCCGGCACCGGGGAGCTGTTTTTT. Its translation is CSVVGTSGGAGTGELFF.